This TCR beta chain was observed in a study of Graves' ophthalmopathy and Graves' hyperthyroidism. RNA transcripts were the source from which TCR beta CDR3 regions were amplified. RT-PCR in the first round used HTBI primers; a second-round multiplex PCR followed. MiXCR, applied by TCRdb to the multiplex PCR reads, yields one record per CDR3 protein. The sample includes hundreds of thousands of distinct CDR3 sequences, roughly 20% of them seen just once. Fresh peripheral blood, about 10 ml, was the PBMC source. This clonotype was obtained from a woman aged 18-29 years with stable Graves' hyperthyroidism. Some clones in this sample may be carry-over from other donors' samples. The sample consisted of peripheral blood.

CDR3 residues: CAIWGEGDDTEAFF. As DNA, the CDR3 is TGTGCCATATGGGGCGAAGGTGATGACACTGAAGCTTTCTTT. The rearrangement links TRBV7-9 to TRBJ1-1; perhaps TRBD1 as D (5 bases). The germline V gene encodes CDR1 SEHNR and CDR2 FQNEAQ (reference sequence). Trimming left V 10 bases short and J 3 bases short, with 18 bases between. The CDR3 runs 14 residues.